This TCR beta chain appears in the sequencing data of a study of cytomegalovirus exposure and HLA in healthy donors. Regarding the study as a whole: CMV serostatus stood as the only immune exposure information on hand.

As regards this clone: The antigen remains undetermined.

The PCR made use of 60 Vbeta and 13 Jbeta primers. Generated by immunoSEQ multiplex PCR, the TCRdb table keeps only in-frame clones and is missing some. The sample carries under 200,000 clones, 70% to 80% recorded once. The specimen sequenced was PBMCs. This receptor was taken from a man in his fifties or sixties in good health and CMV-seronegative.

CDR3 loop: CSARTTGELFF. The DNA of the CDR3 is TGCAGTGCTAGAACAACCGGGGAGCTGTTTTTT. The rearrangement links TRBV20-1 to TRBJ2-2; D gene uncertain. The CDR3 loop spans 11 amino acids. Germline CDR1 is DFQATT and CDR2 is SNEGSKA (reference sequence). V was cut by 2 bases and J by 5 bases, with 3 bases left in between.